This T cell receptor beta chain was identified in a study of blood T cells in healthy people across ages. Study conclusions and caveats: Possibly, changes in expanded clonotypes were confounded because donor CMV status was unknown.

The CDR3 consists of 15 residues. V lost 3 bases and J 2 bases, leaving 11 bases between the germline ends. PCR was performed a second time for about 7 to 12 cycles using a sample-barcoded 5' primer and a J-beta primer mix. One entry per CDR3 protein results from TCRdb running MiXCR on the 5' RACE reads. The sample consists of about 570,000 distinct CDR3 sequences, approximately 27% of them appearing once. Of note for this clonotype: The antigen is not known.

Sequencing was performed on blood. This sequence was found in a woman aged 70-85 years in good health. This sequence joins TRBV12-3 or TRBV12-4 and TRBJ1-5, with no clear D. The CDR3 nucleotides read TGTGCCAGCAGTTTTGGGTTCATCGGCAATCAGCCCCAGCATTTT. Encoded protein: CASSFGFIGNQPQHF.